This TCR beta chain is from a study of T cell responses to AZD1222 COVID-19 vaccine. CDR1 SGDLS and CDR2 YYNGEE come from the germline V gene. The V end lost 1 base, the J end lost 2 bases, and 6 bases lay between the germline ends. CDR3 length equals 13 residues. With regard to this clone: The antigen is not known.

General study results and limits: There were vaccine-associated CD4 TCRs across spike, dominant at 160-218 and 743-854.

Measured with immunoSEQ multiplex PCR; TCRdb has only the in-frame clones, and not every one. The table shows about 85,000 clones, with 86% occurring only once. The chain has TRBV9 and TRBJ2-5; D ambiguous. The starting material was peripheral blood, obtained on day 0 of AZD1222 vaccination. This receptor was taken from an adult in good health. The CDR3 is CASSVTLQETQYF. The CDR3 nucleotides are TGTGCCAGCAGCGTAACACTACAAGAGACCCAGTACTTC.